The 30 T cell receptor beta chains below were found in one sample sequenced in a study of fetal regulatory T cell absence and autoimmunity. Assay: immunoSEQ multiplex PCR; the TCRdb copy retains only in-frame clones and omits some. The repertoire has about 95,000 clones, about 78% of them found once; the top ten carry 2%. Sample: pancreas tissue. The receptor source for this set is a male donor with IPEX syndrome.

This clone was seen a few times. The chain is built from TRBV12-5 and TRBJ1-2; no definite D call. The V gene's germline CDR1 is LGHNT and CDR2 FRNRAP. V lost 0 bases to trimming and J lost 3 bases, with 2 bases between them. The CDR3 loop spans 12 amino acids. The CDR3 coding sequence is TGTGCTAGTGGTTTGGTACACTATGGCTACACCTTC. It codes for CASGLVHYGYTF.

CDR3 DNA sequence: TGTGCCAGTAGTATAGATCCCAGGGACAGGGGCTACACCTTC. The encoded protein is CASSIDPRDRGYTF. The chain joins TRBV19 to TRBJ1-2; 8 bases fit TRBD1. With V trimmed by 0 bases and J by 8 bases, 5 bases remained unmatched. The germline gives CDR1 LNHDA, CDR2 SQIVND (reference sequence). The CDR3 covers 14 residues.

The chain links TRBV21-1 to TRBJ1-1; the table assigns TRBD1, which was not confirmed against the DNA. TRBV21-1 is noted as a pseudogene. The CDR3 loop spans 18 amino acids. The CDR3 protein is CASSKPTKNRGMNTEAFF. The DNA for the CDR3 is TGTGCCAGCAGCAAACCCACTAAAAACAGGGGAATGAACACTGAAGCTTTCTTT.

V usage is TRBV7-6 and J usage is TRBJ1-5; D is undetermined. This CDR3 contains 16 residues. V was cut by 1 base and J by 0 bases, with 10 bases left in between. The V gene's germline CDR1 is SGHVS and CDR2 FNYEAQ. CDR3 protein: CASSLDSKHSNQPQHF. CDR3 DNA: TGTGCCAGCAGCTTAGACAGCAAACATAGCAATCAGCCCCAGCATTTT.

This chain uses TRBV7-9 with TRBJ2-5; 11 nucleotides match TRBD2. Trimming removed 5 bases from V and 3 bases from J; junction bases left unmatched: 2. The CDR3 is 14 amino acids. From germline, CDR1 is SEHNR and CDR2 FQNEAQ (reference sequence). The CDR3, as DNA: TGTGCCAGCAGCGGGACTAGCGGCAAAGAGACCCAGTACTTC. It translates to CASSGTSGKETQYF.

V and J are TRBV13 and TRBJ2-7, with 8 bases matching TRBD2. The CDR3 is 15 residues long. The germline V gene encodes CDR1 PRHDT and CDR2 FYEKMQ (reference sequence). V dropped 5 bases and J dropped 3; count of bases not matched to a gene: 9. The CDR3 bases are TGTGCCAGCAGCCCTCAACCCGGGACTAGCTACGAGCAGTACTTC. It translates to CASSPQPGTSYEQYF. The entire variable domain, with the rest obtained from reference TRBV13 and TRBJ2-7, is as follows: AAGVIQSPRHLIKEKRETATLKCYPIPRHDTVYWYQQGPGQDPQFLISFYEKMQSDKGSIPDRFSAQQFSDYHSELNMSSLELGDSALYFCASSPQPGTSYEQYFGPGTRLTVT.

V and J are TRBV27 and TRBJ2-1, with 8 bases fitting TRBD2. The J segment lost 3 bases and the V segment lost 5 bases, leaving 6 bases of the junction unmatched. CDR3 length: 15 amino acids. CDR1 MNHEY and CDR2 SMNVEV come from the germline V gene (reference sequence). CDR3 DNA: TGTGCCAGCAGTCCGACTAGCGCTAGCTACAATGAGCAGTTCTTC. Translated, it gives CASSPTSASYNEQFF.

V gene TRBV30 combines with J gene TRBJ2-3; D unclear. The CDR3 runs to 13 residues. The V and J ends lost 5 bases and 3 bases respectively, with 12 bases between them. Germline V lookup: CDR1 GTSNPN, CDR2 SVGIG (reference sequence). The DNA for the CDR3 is TGTGCCTGGTCATCTATGGGTACAGATACGCAGTATTTT. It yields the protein CAWSSMGTDTQYF.

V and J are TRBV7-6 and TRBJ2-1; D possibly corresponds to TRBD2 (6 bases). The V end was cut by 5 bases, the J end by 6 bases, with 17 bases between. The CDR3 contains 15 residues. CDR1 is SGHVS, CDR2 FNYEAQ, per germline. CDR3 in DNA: TGTGCCAGCAGCCTAAAGCGGGCTGGGAGCAATGAGCAGTTCTTC. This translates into CASSLKRAGSNEQFF. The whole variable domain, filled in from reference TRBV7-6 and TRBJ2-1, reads GAGVSQSPRYKVTKRGQDVALRCDPISGHVSLYWYRQALGQGPEFLTYFNYEAQQDKSGLPNDRFSAERPEGSISTLTIQRTEQRDSAMYRCASSLKRAGSNEQFFGPGTRLTVL.

The chain's CDR3 is CASSQGLAHNEQFF. For the CDR3, the DNA is TGTGCCAGCAGCCAGGGACTAGCTCACAATGAGCAGTTCTTC. The genes are TRBV13 and TRBJ2-1, with TRBD2 identical over 9 bases. The CDR3 is made up of 14 amino acids. Germline values: CDR1 PRHDT, CDR2 FYEKMQ (reference sequence). Trimming at V came to 5 bases and at J to 5 bases, leaving 4 bases not matched to a gene. Filled out from reference TRBV13 and TRBJ2-1, the complete variable domain reads AAGVIQSPRHLIKEKRETATLKCYPIPRHDTVYWYQQGPGQDPQFLISFYEKMQSDKGSIPDRFSAQQFSDYHSELNMSSLELGDSALYFCASSQGLAHNEQFFGPGTRLTVL.

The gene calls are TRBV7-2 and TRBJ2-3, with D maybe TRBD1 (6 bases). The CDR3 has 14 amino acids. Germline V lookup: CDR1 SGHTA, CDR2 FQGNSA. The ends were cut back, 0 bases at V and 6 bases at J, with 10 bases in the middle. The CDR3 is CASSLAPQGDTQYF. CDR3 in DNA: TGTGCCAGCAGCTTAGCGCCCCAGGGGGATACGCAGTATTTT.

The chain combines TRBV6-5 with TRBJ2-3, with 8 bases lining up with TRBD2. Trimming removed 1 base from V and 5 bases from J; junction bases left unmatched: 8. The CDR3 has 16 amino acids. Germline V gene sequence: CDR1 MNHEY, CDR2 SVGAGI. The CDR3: CASSYFTGTRRDTQYF. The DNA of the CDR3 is TGTGCCAGCAGTTACTTCACGGGGACTAGAAGAGATACGCAGTATTTT.

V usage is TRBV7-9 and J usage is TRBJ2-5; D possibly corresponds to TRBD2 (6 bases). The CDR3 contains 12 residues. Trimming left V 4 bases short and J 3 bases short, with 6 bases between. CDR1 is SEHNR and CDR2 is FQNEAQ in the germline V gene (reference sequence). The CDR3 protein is CASSWTKETQYF. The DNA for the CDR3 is TGTGCCAGCAGCTGGACTAAAGAGACCCAGTACTTC. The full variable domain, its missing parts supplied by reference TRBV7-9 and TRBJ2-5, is DTGVSQNPRHKITKRGQNVTFRCDPISEHNRLYWYRQTLGQGPEFLTYFQNEAQLEKSRLLSDRFSAERPKGSFSTLEIQRTEQGDSAMYLCASSWTKETQYFGPGTRLLVL.

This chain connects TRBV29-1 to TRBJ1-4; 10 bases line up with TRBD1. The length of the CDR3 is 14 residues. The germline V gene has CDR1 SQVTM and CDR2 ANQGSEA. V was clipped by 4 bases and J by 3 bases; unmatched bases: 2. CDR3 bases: TGCAGCGTTGGGACAGGGGGGTCTAATGAAAAACTGTTTTTT. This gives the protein CSVGTGGSNEKLFF.

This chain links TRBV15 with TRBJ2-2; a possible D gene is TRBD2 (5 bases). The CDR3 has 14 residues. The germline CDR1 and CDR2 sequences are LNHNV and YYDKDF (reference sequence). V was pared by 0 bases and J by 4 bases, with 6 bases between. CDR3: CATSRELGTGELFF. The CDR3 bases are TGTGCCACCAGCAGAGAACTAGGCACCGGGGAGCTGTTTTTT. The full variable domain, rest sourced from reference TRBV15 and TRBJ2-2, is DAMVIQNPRYQVTQFGKPVTLSCSQTLNHNVMYWYQQKSSQAPKLLFHYYDKDFNNEADTPDNFQSRRPNTSFCFLDIRSPGLGDTAMYLCATSRELGTGELFFGEGSRLTVL.

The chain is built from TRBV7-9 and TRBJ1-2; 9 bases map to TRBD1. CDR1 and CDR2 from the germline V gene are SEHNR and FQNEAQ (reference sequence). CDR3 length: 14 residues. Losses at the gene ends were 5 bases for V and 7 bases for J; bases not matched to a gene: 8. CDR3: CASSPPGQGSGYTF. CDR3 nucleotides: TGTGCCAGCAGCCCGCCGGGACAGGGAAGTGGCTACACCTTC. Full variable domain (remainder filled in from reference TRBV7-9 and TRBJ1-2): DTGVSQNPRHKITKRGQNVTFRCDPISEHNRLYWYRQTLGQGPEFLTYFQNEAQLEKSRLLSDRFSAERPKGSFSTLEIQRTEQGDSAMYLCASSPPGQGSGYTFGSGTRLTVV.

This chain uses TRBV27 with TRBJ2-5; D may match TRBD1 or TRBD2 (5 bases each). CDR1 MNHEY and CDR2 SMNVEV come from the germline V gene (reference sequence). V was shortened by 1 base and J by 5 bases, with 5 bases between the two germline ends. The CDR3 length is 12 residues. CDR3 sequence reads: CASSLWGETQYF. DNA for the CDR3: TGTGCCAGCAGTTTATGGGGGGAGACCCAGTACTTC.

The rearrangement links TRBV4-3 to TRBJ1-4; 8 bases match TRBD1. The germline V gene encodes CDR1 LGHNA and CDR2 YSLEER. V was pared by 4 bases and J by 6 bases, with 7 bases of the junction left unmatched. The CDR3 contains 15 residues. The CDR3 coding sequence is TGCGCCAGCAGCCGCCACAGGGGGGAGGATGAAAAACTGTTTTTT. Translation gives CASSRHRGEDEKLFF.

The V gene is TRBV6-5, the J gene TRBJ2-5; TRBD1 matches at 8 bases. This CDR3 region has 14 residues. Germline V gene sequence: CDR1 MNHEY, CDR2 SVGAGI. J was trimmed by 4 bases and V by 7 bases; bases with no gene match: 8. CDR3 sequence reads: CASTHDRGVETQYF. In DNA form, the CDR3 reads TGTGCCAGCACTCACGACAGGGGAGTAGAGACCCAGTACTTC.

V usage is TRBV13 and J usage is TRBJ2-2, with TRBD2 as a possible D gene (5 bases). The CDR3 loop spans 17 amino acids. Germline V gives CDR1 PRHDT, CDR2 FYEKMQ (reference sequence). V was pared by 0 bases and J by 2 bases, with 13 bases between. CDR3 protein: CASSLGLAPGNTGELFF. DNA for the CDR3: TGTGCCAGCAGCTTAGGGCTAGCCCCAGGCAACACCGGGGAGCTGTTTTTT.

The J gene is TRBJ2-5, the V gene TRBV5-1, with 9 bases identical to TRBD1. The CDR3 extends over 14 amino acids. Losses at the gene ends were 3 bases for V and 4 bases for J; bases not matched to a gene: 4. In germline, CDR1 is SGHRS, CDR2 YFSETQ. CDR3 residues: CASSWGQGRETQYF. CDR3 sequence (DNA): TGCGCCAGCAGCTGGGGACAGGGTCGAGAGACCCAGTACTTC.

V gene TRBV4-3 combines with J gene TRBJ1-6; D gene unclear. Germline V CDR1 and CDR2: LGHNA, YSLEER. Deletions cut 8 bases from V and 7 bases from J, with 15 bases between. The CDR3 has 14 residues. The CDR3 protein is CASQVDPKNSPLHF. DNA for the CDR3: TGCGCCAGCCAGGTAGACCCTAAAAATTCACCCCTCCACTTT.

CDR3 nucleotide sequence: TGTGCCAGCAGTTTCGGGACTAGCGGGACGACAGATACGCAGTATTTT. Translating gives CASSFGTSGTTDTQYF. The rearrangement joins TRBV6-5 to TRBJ2-3; TRBD2 matches 13 bases. This CDR3 is built from 16 residues. Looked up from germline, CDR1 is MNHEY and CDR2 is SVGAGI. Unmatched junction bases numbered 4, after V lost 4 bases and J lost 3 bases.

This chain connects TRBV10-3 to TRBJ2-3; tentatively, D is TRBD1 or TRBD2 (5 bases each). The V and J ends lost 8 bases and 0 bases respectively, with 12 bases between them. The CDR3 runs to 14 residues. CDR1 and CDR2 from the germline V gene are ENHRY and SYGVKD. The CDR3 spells CAIGPGPSTDTQYF. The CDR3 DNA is TGTGCCATCGGTCCGGGGCCTAGCACAGATACGCAGTATTTT.

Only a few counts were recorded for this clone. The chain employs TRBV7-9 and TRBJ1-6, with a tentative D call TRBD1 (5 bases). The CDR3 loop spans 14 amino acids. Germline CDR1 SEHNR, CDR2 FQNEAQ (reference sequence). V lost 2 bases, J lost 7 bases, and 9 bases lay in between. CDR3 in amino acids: CASSLPGTNSPLHF. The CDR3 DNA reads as TGTGCCAGCAGCTTACCCGGGACCAATTCACCCCTCCACTTT.

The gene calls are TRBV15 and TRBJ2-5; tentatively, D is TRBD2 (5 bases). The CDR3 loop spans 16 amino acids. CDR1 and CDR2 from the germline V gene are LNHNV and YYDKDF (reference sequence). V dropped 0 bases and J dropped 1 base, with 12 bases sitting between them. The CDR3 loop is CATSRDVPEGQETQYF. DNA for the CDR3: TGTGCCACCAGCAGAGATGTCCCCGAGGGCCAAGAGACCCAGTACTTC.

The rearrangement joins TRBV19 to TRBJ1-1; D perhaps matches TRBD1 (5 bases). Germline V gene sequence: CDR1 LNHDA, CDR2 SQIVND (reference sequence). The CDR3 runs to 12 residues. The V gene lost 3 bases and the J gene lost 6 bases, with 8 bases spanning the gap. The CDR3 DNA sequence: TGTGCCAGTAGTATTGGGGGGTCTGAAGCTTTCTTT. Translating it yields CASSIGGSEAFF.

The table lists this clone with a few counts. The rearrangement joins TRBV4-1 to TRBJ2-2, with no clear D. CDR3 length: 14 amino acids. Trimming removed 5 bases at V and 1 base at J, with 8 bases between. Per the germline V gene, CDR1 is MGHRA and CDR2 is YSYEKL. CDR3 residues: CASSLGQNTGELFF. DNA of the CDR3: TGCGCCAGCAGCTTAGGGCAGAACACCGGGGAGCTGTTTTTT.

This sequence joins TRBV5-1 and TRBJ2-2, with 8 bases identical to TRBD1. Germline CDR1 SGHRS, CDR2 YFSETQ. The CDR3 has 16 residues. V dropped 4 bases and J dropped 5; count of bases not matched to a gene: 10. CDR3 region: CASSAVAGGWTGELFF. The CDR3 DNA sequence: TGCGCCAGCAGCGCCGTCGCAGGGGGCTGGACCGGGGAGCTGTTTTTT. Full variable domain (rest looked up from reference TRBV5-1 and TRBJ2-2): KAGVTQTPRYLIKTRGQQVTLSCSPISGHRSVSWYQQTPGQGLQFLFEYFSETQRNKGNFPGRFSGRQFSNSRSEMNVSTLELGDSALYLCASSAVAGGWTGELFFGEGSRLTVL.

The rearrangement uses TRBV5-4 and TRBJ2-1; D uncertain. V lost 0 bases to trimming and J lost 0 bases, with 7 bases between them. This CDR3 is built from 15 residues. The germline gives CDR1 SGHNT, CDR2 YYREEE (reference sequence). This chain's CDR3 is CASSLERSSYNEQFF. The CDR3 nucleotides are TGTGCCAGCAGCTTGGAAAGGAGCTCCTACAATGAGCAGTTCTTC. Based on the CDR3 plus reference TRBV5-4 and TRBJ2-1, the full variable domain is ETGVTQSPTHLIKTRGQQVTLRCSSQSGHNTVSWYQQALGQGPQFIFQYYREEENGRGNFPPRFSGLQFPNYSSELNVNALELDDSALYLCASSLERSSYNEQFFGPGTRLTVL.